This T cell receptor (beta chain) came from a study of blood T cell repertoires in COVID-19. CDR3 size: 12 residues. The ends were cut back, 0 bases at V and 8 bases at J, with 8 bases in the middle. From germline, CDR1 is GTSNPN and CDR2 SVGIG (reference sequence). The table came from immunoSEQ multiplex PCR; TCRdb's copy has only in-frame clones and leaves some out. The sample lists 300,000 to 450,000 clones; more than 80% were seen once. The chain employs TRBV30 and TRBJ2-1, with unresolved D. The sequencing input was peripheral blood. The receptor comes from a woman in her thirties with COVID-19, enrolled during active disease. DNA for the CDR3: TGTGCCTGGAGTGTACGCGGCCATGAGCAGTTCTTC. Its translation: CAWSVRGHEQFF. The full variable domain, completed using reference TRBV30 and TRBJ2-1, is SQTIHQWPATLVQPVGSPLSLECTVEGTSNPNLYWYRQAAGRGLQLLFYSVGIGQISSEVPQNLSASRPQDRQFILSSKKLLLSDSGFYLCAWSVRGHEQFFGPGTRLTVL.